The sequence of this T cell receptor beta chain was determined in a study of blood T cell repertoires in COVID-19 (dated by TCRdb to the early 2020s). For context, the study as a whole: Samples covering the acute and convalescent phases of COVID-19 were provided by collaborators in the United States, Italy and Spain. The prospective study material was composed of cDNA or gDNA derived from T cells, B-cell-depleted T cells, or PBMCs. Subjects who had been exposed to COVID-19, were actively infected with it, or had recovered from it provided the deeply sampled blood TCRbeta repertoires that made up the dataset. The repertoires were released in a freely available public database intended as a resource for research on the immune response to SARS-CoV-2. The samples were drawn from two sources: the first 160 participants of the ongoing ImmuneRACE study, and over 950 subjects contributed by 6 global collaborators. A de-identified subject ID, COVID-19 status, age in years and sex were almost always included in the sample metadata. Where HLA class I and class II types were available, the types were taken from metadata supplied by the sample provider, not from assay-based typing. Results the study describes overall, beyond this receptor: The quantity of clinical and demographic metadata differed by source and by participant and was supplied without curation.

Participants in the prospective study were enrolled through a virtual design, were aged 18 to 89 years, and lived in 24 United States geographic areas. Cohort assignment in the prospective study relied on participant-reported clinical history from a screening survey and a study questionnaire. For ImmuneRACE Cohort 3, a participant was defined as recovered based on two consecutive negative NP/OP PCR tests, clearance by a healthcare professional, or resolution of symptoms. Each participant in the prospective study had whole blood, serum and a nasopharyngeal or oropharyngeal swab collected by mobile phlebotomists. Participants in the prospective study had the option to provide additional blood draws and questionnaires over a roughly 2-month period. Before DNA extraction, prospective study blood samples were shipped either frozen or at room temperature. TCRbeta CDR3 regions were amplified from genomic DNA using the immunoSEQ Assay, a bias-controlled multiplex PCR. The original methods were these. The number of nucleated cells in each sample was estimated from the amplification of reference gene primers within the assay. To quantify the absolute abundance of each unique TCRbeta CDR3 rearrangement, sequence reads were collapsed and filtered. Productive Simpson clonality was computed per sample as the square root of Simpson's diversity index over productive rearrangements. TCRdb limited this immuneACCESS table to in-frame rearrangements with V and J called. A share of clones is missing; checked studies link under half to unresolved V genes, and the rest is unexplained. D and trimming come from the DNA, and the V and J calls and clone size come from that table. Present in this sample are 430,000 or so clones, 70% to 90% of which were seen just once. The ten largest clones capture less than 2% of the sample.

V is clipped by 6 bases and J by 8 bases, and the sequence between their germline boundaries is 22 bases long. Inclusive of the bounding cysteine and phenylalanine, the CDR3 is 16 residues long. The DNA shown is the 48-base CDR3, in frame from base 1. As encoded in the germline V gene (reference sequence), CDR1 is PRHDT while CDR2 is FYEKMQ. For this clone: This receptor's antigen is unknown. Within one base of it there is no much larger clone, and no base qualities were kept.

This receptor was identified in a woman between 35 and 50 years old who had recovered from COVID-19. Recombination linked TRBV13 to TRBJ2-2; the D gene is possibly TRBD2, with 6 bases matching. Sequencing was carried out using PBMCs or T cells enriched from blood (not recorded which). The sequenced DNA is TGTGCCAGCAGTTCTACAACTAGCCAATACGATGGGGAGCTGTTTTTT. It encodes CASSSTTSQYDGELFF.